This T cell receptor (beta chain) was sequenced in a study of blood T cell repertoires in COVID-19 (dated by TCRdb to the early 2020s). Concerning the study at large: The collaborator samples originated in the United States, Italy and Spain and spanned the acute and convalescent phases of COVID-19. Subjects who had been exposed to COVID-19, were actively infected with it, or had recovered from it provided the deeply sampled blood TCRbeta repertoires that made up the dataset. The samples were drawn from the first 160 participants of the ongoing ImmuneRACE study and from 950 to 1,500 subjects provided by 6 global collaborators. The prospective study material was composed of cDNA or gDNA derived from T cells, B-cell-depleted T cells, or PBMCs. A freely available public database, intended as a resource for researchers studying the immune response to SARS-CoV-2, is where the repertoires were released. Where HLA class I and class II types were available, the types were taken from metadata supplied by the sample provider, not from assay-based typing. A de-identified subject ID, COVID-19 status, age in years and sex were almost always included in the sample metadata.

The collaborating institutions used their own protocols to collect whole blood in K2EDTA tubes. For TCRbeta analysis, collaborator samples were shipped as frozen whole blood, as isolated PBMCs, or as DNA extracted from either sample type. The study at large found these results: Clinical and demographic metadata were provided uncurated, with the amount varying by source and participant.

With regard to this clone: Its antigen is unknown. No base quality values were provided; no much bigger clone lies one nucleotide off.

TCRbeta CDR3 regions were amplified from genomic DNA using the immunoSEQ Assay, a bias-controlled multiplex PCR. Per the source publication's procedure: Within the assay, amplification of reference gene primers was used to estimate how many nucleated cells each sample contained. Sequence reads were collapsed and filtered to measure the absolute abundance of every unique TCRbeta CDR3 rearrangement. For each sample, productive Simpson clonality was calculated as the square root of Simpson's diversity index over productive rearrangements. In its TCRdb copy, this immuneACCESS table keeps in-frame sequences only and misses some clones. Where compared with another copy, unresolved V genes explain less than half of these, and the others have no known cause. V and J calls plus clone size are reproduced from that table; the DNA served to infer D and trimming. Counted in this sample were around 280,000 clones; around 81% of them appeared once. Around 4.2% of the sample comes from the top ten.

Trimmed from V: 7 bases; trimmed from J: 2 bases; junction bases lacking a gene match: 2. Reading from cysteine to phenylalanine, the CDR3 counts 13 amino acids. Of the read, only the CDR3 DNA is kept; its 39 bases are in frame from base 1. This chain joins TRBV12-3 or TRBV12-4 to TRBJ2-7, with 10 middle bases fitting TRBD2. The sequence derives from a woman between 45 and 60 years old with active or convalescent COVID-19. Sequenced input: peripheral blood. Here is the DNA: TGTGCCAGCAAGCTAGCGGGGGCCTACGAGCAGTACTTC. It translates as CASKLAGAYEQYF.